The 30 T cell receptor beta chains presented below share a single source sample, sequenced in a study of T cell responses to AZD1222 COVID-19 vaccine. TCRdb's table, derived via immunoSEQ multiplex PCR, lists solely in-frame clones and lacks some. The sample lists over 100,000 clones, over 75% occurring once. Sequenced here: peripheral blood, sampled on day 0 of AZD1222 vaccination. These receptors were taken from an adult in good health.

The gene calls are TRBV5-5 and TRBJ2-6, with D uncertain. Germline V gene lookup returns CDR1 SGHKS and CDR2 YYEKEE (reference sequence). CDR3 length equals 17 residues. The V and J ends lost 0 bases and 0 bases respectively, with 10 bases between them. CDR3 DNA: TGTGCCAGCAGCTTGGTAGGCCCATACTCTGGGGCCAACGTCCTGACTTTC. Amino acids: CASSLVGPYSGANVLTF.

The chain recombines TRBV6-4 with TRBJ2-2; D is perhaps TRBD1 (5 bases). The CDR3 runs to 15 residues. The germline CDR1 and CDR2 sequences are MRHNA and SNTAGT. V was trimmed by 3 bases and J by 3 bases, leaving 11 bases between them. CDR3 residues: CASSERGFDTGELFF. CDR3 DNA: TGTGCCAGCAGTGAAAGGGGTTTCGACACCGGGGAGCTGTTTTTT.

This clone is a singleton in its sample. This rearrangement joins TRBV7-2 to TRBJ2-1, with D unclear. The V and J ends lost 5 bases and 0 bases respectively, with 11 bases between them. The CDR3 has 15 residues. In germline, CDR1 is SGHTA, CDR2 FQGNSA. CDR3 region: CASSPYISSYNEQFF. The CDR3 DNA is TGTGCCAGCAGCCCGTACATCTCCTCCTACAATGAGCAGTTCTTC.

The CDR3 nucleotides read TGTGCCAGCGGACTCACAGGAATTAACTATGGCTACACCTTC. It is translated as CASGLTGINYGYTF. The V and J genes are TRBV5-5 and TRBJ1-2; a weak D match, TRBD1 (5 bases). CDR3 size: 14 residues. With 7 bases removed from V and 1 base from J, the gap between germline ends came to 14 bases. CDR1 and CDR2 (germline): SGHKS, YYEKEE (reference sequence).

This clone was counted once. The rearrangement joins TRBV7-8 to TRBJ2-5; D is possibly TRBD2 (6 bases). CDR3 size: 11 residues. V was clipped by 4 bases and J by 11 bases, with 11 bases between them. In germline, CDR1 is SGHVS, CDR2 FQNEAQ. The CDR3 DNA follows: TGTGCCAGCAGCTGGCGACTAGGGCAGTACTTC. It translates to CASSWRLGQYF.

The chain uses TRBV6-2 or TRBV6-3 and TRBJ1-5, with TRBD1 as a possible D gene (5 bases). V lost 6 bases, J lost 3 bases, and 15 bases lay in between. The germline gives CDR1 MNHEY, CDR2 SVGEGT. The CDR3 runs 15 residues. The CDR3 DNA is TGTGCCAGCAGCCGGCCACAGGAAATCAATCAGCCCCAGCATTTT. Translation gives CASSRPQEINQPQHF.

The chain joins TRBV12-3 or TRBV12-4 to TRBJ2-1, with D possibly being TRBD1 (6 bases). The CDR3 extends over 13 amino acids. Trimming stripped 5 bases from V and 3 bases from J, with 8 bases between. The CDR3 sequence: CASSGQIYNEQFF. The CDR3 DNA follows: TGTGCCAGCAGTGGACAGATCTACAATGAGCAGTTCTTC.

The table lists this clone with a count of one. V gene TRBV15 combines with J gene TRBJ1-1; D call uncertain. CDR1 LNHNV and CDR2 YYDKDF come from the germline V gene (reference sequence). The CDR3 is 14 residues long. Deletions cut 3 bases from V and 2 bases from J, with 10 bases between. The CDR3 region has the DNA TGTGCCACCAGCAGGGGAGGCATTAACACTGAAGCTTTCTTT. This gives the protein CATSRGGINTEAFF.

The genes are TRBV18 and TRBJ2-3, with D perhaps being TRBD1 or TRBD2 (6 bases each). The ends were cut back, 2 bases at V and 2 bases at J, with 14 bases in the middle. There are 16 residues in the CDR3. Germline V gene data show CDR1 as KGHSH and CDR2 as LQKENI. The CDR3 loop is CASSPWGAPDTDTQYF. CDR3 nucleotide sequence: TGTGCCAGCTCACCATGGGGGGCCCCTGACACAGATACGCAGTATTTT.

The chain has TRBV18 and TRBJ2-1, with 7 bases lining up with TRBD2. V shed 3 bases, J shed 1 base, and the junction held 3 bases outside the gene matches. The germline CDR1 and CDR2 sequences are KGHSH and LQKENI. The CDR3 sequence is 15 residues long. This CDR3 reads CASSPQGGSYNEQFF. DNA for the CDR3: TGTGCCAGCTCACCGCAGGGAGGGTCCTACAATGAGCAGTTCTTC. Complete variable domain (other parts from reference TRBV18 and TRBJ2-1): NAGVMQNPRHLVRRRGQEARLRCSPMKGHSHVYWYRQLPEEGLKFMVYLQKENIIDESGMPKERFSAEFPKEGPSILRIQQVVRGDSAAYFCASSPQGGSYNEQFFGPGTRLTVL.

The CDR3 coding sequence is TGTGCCAGCATCGAGCCCCGAGGGGGCTTGAATCAGCCCCAGCATTTT. Its translation is CASIEPRGGLNQPQHF. The chain joins TRBV28 to TRBJ1-5; 7 nucleotides agree with TRBD1. The V and J ends lost 7 bases and 4 bases, in that order; junction bases with no gene match: 13. Germline-derived CDR1 and CDR2 are MDHEN and SYDVKM. The CDR3 loop spans 16 amino acids.

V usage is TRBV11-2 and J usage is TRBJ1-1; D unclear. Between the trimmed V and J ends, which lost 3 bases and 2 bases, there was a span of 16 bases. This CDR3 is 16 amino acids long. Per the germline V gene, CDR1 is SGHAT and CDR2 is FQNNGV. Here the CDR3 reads CASSFRLGGSNTEAFF. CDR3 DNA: TGTGCCAGCAGCTTTCGGTTAGGCGGGTCAAACACTGAAGCTTTCTTT.

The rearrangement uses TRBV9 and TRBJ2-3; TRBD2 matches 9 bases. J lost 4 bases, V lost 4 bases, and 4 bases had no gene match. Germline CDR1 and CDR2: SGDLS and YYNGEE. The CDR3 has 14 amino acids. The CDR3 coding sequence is TGTGCCAGCAGCCTGGGACTAGCACCAGATACGCAGTATTTT. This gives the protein CASSLGLAPDTQYF.

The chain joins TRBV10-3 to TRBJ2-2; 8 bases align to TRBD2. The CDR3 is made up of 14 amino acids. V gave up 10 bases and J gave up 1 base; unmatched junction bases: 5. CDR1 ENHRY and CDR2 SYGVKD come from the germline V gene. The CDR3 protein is CATFSGRNTGELFF. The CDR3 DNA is TGTGCCACCTTCAGCGGGAGGAACACCGGGGAGCTGTTTTTT.

The CDR3 sequence: CSVELRDGDEATYEQYF. The CDR3 bases are TGCAGCGTTGAATTGCGCGACGGTGATGAGGCTACCTACGAGCAGTACTTC. This chain links TRBV29-1 with TRBJ2-7; D is unresolved. The CDR3 is made up of 17 amino acids. The ends were cut back, 2 bases at V and 2 bases at J, with 22 bases in the middle. From germline, CDR1 is SQVTM and CDR2 ANQGSEA.

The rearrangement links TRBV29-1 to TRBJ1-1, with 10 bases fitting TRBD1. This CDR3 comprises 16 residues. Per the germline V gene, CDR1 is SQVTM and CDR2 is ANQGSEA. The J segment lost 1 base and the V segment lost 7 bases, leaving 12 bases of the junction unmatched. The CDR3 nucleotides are TGCAGCGCTCCGGGACAGGGGACGATGAGGAACACTGAAGCTTTCTTT. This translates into CSAPGQGTMRNTEAFF.

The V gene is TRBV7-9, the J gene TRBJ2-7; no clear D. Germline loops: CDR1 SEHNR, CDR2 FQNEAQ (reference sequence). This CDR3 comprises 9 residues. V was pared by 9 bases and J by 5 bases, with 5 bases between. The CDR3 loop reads CARVNEQYF. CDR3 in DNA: TGTGCCAGGGTGAACGAGCAGTACTTC.

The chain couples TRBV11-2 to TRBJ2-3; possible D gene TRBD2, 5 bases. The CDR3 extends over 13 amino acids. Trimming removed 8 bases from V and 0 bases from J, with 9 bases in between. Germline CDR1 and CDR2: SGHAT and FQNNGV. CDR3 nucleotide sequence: TGTGCCAGCGGCGGACTGAGCACAGATACGCAGTATTTT. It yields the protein CASGGLSTDTQYF.

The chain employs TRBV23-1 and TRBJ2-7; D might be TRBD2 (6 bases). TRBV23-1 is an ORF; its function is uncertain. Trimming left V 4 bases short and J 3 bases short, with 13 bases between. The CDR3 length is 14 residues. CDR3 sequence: CASSPLGGSYEQYF. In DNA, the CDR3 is TGCGCCAGCAGTCCCCTTGGGGGGAGCTACGAGCAGTACTTC.

CDR3 in DNA: TGTGCCAGCAGCGATAGCGGGAGTTTCGATGAGCAGTTCTTC. This translates into CASSDSGSFDEQFF. J is TRBJ2-1 and V is TRBV9; 9 nucleotides agree with TRBD2. The CDR3 covers 14 residues. Germline V gene lookup returns CDR1 SGDLS and CDR2 YYNGEE. Trimming cost V 3 bases and J 8 bases; bases outside gene matches: 6.

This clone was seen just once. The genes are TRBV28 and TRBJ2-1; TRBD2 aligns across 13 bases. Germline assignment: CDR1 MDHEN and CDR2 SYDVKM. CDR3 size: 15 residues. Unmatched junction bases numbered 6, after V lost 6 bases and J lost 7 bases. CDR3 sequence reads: CASRPGLAGLNEQFF. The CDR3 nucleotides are TGTGCCAGCAGACCGGGACTAGCGGGATTGAATGAGCAGTTCTTC.

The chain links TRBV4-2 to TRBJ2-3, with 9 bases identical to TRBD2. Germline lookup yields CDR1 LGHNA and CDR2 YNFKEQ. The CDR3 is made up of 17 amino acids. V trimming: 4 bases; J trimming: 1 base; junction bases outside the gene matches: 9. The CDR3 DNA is TGTGCCAGCAGCCCACTGCGGCGGGAGGGAGGCACAGATACGCAGTATTTT. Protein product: CASSPLRREGGTDTQYF.

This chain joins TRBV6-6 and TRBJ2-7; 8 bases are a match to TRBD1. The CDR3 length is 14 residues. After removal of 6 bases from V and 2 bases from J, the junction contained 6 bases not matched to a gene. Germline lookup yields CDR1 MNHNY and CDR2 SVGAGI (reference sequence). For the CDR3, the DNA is TGTGCCAGCAGCCAGGACAGGGCTACCTACGAGCAGTACTTC. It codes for CASSQDRATYEQYF.

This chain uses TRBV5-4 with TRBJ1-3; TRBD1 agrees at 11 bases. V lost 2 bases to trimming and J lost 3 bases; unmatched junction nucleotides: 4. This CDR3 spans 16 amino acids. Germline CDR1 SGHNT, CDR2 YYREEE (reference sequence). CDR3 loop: CASSFGTGGNGNTIYF. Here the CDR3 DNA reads TGTGCCAGCAGCTTTGGGACAGGGGGGAATGGAAACACCATATATTTT.

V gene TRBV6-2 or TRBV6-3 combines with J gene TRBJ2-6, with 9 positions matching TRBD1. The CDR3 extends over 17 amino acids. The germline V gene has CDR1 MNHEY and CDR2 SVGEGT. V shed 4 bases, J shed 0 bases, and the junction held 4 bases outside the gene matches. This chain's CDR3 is CASSWGQGRSGANVLTF. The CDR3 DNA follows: TGTGCCAGCAGTTGGGGACAGGGCCGCTCTGGGGCCAACGTCCTGACTTTC.

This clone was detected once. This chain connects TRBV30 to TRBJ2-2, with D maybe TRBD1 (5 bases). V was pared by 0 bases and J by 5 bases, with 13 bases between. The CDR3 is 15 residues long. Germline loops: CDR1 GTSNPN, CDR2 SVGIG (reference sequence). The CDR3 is CAWSVGADGTGELFF. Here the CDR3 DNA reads TGTGCCTGGAGTGTAGGGGCCGACGGGACCGGGGAGCTGTTTTTT.

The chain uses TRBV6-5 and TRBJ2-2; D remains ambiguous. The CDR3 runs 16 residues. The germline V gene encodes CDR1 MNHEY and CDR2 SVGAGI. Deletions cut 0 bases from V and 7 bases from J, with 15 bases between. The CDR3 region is CASSYSIDPLLGELFF. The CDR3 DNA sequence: TGTGCCAGCAGTTACTCGATTGACCCCCTACTCGGGGAGCTGTTTTTT.

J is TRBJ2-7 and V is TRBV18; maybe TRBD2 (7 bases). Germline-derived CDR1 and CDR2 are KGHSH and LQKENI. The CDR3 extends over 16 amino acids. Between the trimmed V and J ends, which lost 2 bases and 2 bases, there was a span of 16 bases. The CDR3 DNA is TGTGCCAGCTCACCATCCCAGGGGAGCGGGGCCTACGAGCAGTACTTC. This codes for CASSPSQGSGAYEQYF. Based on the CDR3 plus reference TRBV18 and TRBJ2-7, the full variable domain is NAGVMQNPRHLVRRRGQEARLRCSPMKGHSHVYWYRQLPEEGLKFMVYLQKENIIDESGMPKERFSAEFPKEGPSILRIQQVVRGDSAAYFCASSPSQGSGAYEQYFGPGTRLTVT.

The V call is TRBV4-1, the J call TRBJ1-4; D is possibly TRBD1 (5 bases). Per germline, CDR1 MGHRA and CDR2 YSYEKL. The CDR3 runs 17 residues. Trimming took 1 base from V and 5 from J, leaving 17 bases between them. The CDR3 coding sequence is TGCGCCAGCAGCCAAGCGGGCCGTGGGGGGAGGAATGAAAAACTGTTTTTT. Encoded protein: CASSQAGRGGRNEKLFF.

Here the CDR3 reads CASSQENGKVTDTQYF. For the CDR3, the DNA is TGTGCCAGCAGCCAAGAGAATGGGAAAGTCACAGATACGCAGTATTTT. V gene TRBV3-1 (or the pseudogene TRBV3-2) combines with J gene TRBJ2-3; no clear D. Deletions cut 0 bases from V and 2 bases from J, with 12 bases between. The CDR3 covers 16 residues. Germline CDR1 is LGHDT and CDR2 is YNNKEL (reference sequence).